The 24 T cell receptor beta chains below were found in one sample sequenced in a study of a mutant IDH1 vaccine in newly diagnosed glioma. Their antigen targets remain unknown. Indicated time point: week 11, during vaccination. Mutant IDH1 20-mer peptide, at 300 ug, made up each vaccine dose, with topical imiquimod. Profiling relied on immunoSEQ multiplex PCR, and the TCRdb table lists in-frame clones only, not all of them. The sample carries roughly 70,000 clones, approximately 84% recorded once. The material was PBMCs, obtained from a glioma patient whose treatment included an IDH1 peptide vaccine. The receptors here all came from a woman aged 50 to 60 with glioma.

The chain joins TRBV5-1 to TRBJ1-4; 8 bases line up with TRBD1. V lost 5 bases and J lost 4; bases outside the gene matches: 7. Germline V gives CDR1 SGHRS, CDR2 YFSETQ. The CDR3 runs to 15 residues. The CDR3 region is CASSIRTGSNEKLFF. The CDR3 coding sequence is TGCGCCAGCAGTATTCGGACAGGGAGTAATGAAAAACTGTTTTTT.

This chain connects TRBV6-1 to TRBJ2-7; tentatively, D is TRBD2 (5 bases). V lost 2 bases to trimming and J lost 6 bases, with 14 bases between them. Germline assignment: CDR1 MNHNS and CDR2 SASEGT. This CDR3 has 14 amino acids. The CDR3 loop reads CASSESPGKSEQYF. DNA for the CDR3: TGTGCCAGCAGTGAAAGCCCGGGAAAAAGCGAGCAGTACTTC.

V usage is TRBV19 and J usage is TRBJ2-1; D remains unclear. Germline lookup yields CDR1 LNHDA and CDR2 SQIVND (reference sequence). This CDR3 contains 13 residues. The V end was cut by 2 bases, the J end by 4 bases, with 6 bases between. The CDR3 protein is CASSISEYNEQFF. The DNA for the CDR3 is TGTGCCAGTAGTATAAGCGAGTACAATGAGCAGTTCTTC.

The J gene is TRBJ2-1, the V gene TRBV27; D is ambiguous. The CDR3 is 15 amino acids. Germline V lookup: CDR1 MNHEY, CDR2 SMNVEV (reference sequence). Trimming took 1 base from V and 9 from J, leaving 16 bases between them. The DNA of the CDR3 is TGTGCCAGCAGTTTATTCCAAGGTGTCGGTAGTGAGCAGTTCTTC. The encoded protein is CASSLFQGVGSEQFF.

V usage is TRBV6-5 and J usage is TRBJ2-5; D ambiguous. The CDR3 loop spans 15 amino acids. The germline V gene has CDR1 MNHEY and CDR2 SVGAGI. The ends were cut back, 1 base at V and 5 bases at J, with 14 bases in the middle. The CDR3, as DNA: TGTGCCAGCAGTTACTTCGACGCGAGTGGTGAGACCCAGTACTTC. Translation: CASSYFDASGETQYF.

J is TRBJ1-1 and V is TRBV7-3; 7 bases are shared with TRBD1. Germline V lookup: CDR1 SGHTA, CDR2 FQGTGA. V gave up 5 bases and J gave up 3 bases; unmatched junction bases: 3. The CDR3 extends over 13 amino acids. DNA for the CDR3: TGTGCCAGCAGCGCAGACAGGGACACTGAAGCTTTCTTT. This gives the protein CASSADRDTEAFF. Full variable domain (missing parts from reference TRBV7-3 and TRBJ1-1): GAGVSQTPSNKVTEKGKYVELRCDPISGHTALYWYRQSLGQGPEFLIYFQGTGAADDSGLPNDRFFAVRPEGSVSTLKIQRTERGDSAVYLCASSADRDTEAFFGQGTRLTVV.

The V and J genes are TRBV6-1 and TRBJ2-1; 9 bases agree with TRBD1. With V trimmed by 7 bases and J by 8 bases, 9 bases remained unmatched. CDR1 is MNHNS, CDR2 SASEGT, per germline. This CDR3 has 14 amino acids. CDR3 DNA: TGTGCCAGCACTATTATACAGGGGGCAGATGAGCAGTTCTTC. Its translation is CASTIIQGADEQFF.

The rearrangement joins TRBV11-3 to TRBJ2-3; 10 bases match TRBD2. The CDR3 covers 15 residues. J was trimmed by 6 bases and V by 5 bases; bases with no gene match: 8. Germline lookup yields CDR1 SGHNT and CDR2 YENEEA. The CDR3 DNA reads TGTGCCAGCAGCCCTAGCGGGGGCCATGGGGATACGCAGTATTTT. The encoded protein is CASSPSGGHGDTQYF. The whole variable domain, filled in from reference TRBV11-3 and TRBJ2-3, reads EAGVVQSPRYKIIEKKQPVAFWCNPISGHNTLYWYLQNLGQGPELLIRYENEEAVDDSQLPKDRFSAERLKGVDSTLKIQPAELGDSAVYLCASSPSGGHGDTQYFGPGTRLTVL.

The chain carries TRBV6-6 and TRBJ2-2, with a weak D call TRBD2 (5 bases). The V gene lost 7 bases and the J gene lost 0 bases, with 12 bases spanning the gap. There are 15 residues in the CDR3. CDR1 and CDR2 from the germline V gene are MNHNY and SVGAGI (reference sequence). The CDR3 DNA reads TGTGCCAGCAATCGGGCGGGCACGAACACCGGGGAGCTGTTTTTT. It specifies CASNRAGTNTGELFF.

This clone was observed a handful of times. V and J are TRBV11-2 and TRBJ1-1; D gene unclear. In germline, CDR1 is SGHAT, CDR2 FQNNGV. The CDR3 sequence is 12 residues long. Trimming removed 5 bases at V and 8 bases at J, with 12 bases between. The CDR3 sequence is CASSTHGKEAFF. The CDR3 DNA is TGTGCCAGCAGCACTCACGGAAAGGAAGCTTTCTTT.

The chain is built from TRBV7-9 and TRBJ1-2, with D unclear. Trimming shortened V by 5 bases and J by 0 bases, and 16 bases separated the two germline ends. CDR1 and CDR2 (germline): SEHNR, FQNEAQ (reference sequence). The CDR3 contains 16 residues. CDR3 coding DNA: TGTGCCAGCAGCCGAACGAGCACAGATCCTAACTATGGCTACACCTTC. Its protein is CASSRTSTDPNYGYTF.

The chain is built from TRBV9 and TRBJ2-5, with 10 bases fitting TRBD2. CDR3 length: 17 residues. The germline V gene has CDR1 SGDLS and CDR2 YYNGEE. The ends lost 0 bases at V and 2 bases at J; junction bases unmatched: 7. Written as DNA, the CDR3 is TGTGCCAGCAGCGTAGAGGCCCTACTAGCGGGGCAAGAGACCCAGTACTTC. Translation gives CASSVEALLAGQETQYF.

The chain has TRBV7-9 and TRBJ2-2; 9 bases are a match to TRBD1. This CDR3 region has 15 residues. V lost 4 bases and J lost 6; bases outside the gene matches: 6. From germline, CDR1 is SEHNR and CDR2 FQNEAQ (reference sequence). CDR3 coding DNA: TGTGCCAGCAGCTCCCGACAGGGGGGCGCCGGGGAGCTGTTTTTT. This encodes CASSSRQGGAGELFF.

DNA of the CDR3: TGCAGCGCCCGGGGCCCCAATCCCCTGGATGCTTTCTTT. It specifies CSARGPNPLDAFF. The chain couples TRBV29-1 to TRBJ1-1, with TRBD1 as a possible D gene (5 bases). This CDR3 has 13 residues. Germline values: CDR1 SQVTM, CDR2 ANQGSEA. V was shortened by 7 bases and J by 11 bases, with 23 bases between the two germline ends.

The chain uses TRBV5-1 and TRBJ2-2; possibly TRBD2 for D (5 bases). V lost 0 bases, J lost 2 bases, and 8 bases lay in between. This CDR3 contains 15 residues. CDR1 is SGHRS, CDR2 YFSETQ, per germline. The CDR3: CASSLDRLNTGELFF. The CDR3 DNA follows: TGCGCCAGCAGCTTGGACAGACTAAACACCGGGGAGCTGTTTTTT. Drawing the rest from reference TRBV5-1 and TRBJ2-2, the complete variable domain is KAGVTQTPRYLIKTRGQQVTLSCSPISGHRSVSWYQQTPGQGLQFLFEYFSETQRNKGNFPGRFSGRQFSNSRSEMNVSTLELGDSALYLCASSLDRLNTGELFFGEGSRLTVL.

This chain links TRBV7-2 with TRBJ1-6; D is unresolved. The germline V gene has CDR1 SGHTA and CDR2 FQGNSA. The CDR3 has 14 residues. V dropped 6 bases and J dropped 0 bases, with 6 bases sitting between them. CDR3 in DNA: TGTGCCAGCAGAGGGAGCTCCTATAATTCACCCCTCCACTTT. It encodes CASRGSSYNSPLHF.

This chain uses TRBV2 with TRBJ2-5, with D maybe TRBD2 (6 bases). V was trimmed by 3 bases and J by 7 bases, leaving 18 bases between them. Germline CDR1 SNHLY, CDR2 FYNNEI. The CDR3 contains 15 residues. CDR3 coding DNA: TGTGCCAGCAGTGATGAGGGCACTAGGGACTCGACCCAGTACTTC. Protein product: CASSDEGTRDSTQYF.

The rearrangement joins TRBV2 to TRBJ1-5, with a weak D call TRBD1 (6 bases). The V end was cut by 9 bases, the J end by 4 bases, with 13 bases between. The CDR3 has 13 residues. Germline-derived CDR1 and CDR2 are SNHLY and FYNNEI. DNA of the CDR3: TGTGCCAGTGAGACAGGTTGGAATCAGCCCCAGCATTTT. Protein: CASETGWNQPQHF.

The rearrangement joins TRBV28 to TRBJ2-7, with D unresolved. V was pared by 5 bases and J by 3 bases, with 5 bases between. The CDR3 contains 11 residues. Germline V gene lookup returns CDR1 MDHEN and CDR2 SYDVKM. The CDR3 sequence: CASSLDYEQYF. The CDR3 bases are TGTGCCAGCAGTCTGGACTACGAGCAGTACTTC.

The V gene is TRBV5-6, the J gene TRBJ2-1; D not resolved. Germline V gene data show CDR1 as SGHDT and CDR2 as YYEEEE. CDR3 length: 14 amino acids. V shed 2 bases and J shed 8 bases, with 14 bases lying between them. The CDR3 reads CASSFGRPLDEQFF. In DNA, the CDR3 is TGTGCCAGCAGCTTTGGCAGGCCGCTAGATGAGCAGTTCTTC. Full variable domain (outside the CDR3, taken from reference TRBV5-6 and TRBJ2-1): DAGVTQSPTHLIKTRGQQVTLRCSPKSGHDTVSWYQQALGQGPQFIFQYYEEEERQRGNFPDRFSGHQFPNYSSELNVNALLLGDSALYLCASSFGRPLDEQFFGPGTRLTVL.

V and J are TRBV2 and TRBJ1-5, with no clear D. The CDR3 sequence is 15 residues long. Trimming stripped 6 bases from V and 4 bases from J, with 16 bases between. Germline CDR1 is SNHLY and CDR2 is FYNNEI. The CDR3 spells CASRYTDQGNQPQHF. The CDR3, as DNA: TGTGCCAGCAGGTACACGGATCAAGGGAATCAGCCCCAGCATTTT. The complete variable domain, with remaining parts taken from reference TRBV2 and TRBJ1-5, reads EPEVTQTPSHQVTQMGQEVILRCVPISNHLYFYWYRQILGQKVEFLVSFYNNEISEKSEIFDDQFSVERPDGSNFTLKIRSTKLEDSAMYFCASRYTDQGNQPQHFGDGTRLSIL.

This chain links TRBV6-1 with TRBJ1-2, with 8 bases aligning to TRBD1. CDR1 MNHNS and CDR2 SASEGT come from the germline V gene. V shed 1 base, J shed 4 bases, and the junction held 11 bases outside the gene matches. This CDR3 comprises 17 residues. The CDR3 loop reads CASSEGTGLGIVYGYTF. CDR3 sequence (DNA): TGTGCCAGCAGTGAAGGGACAGGGCTGGGTATAGTCTATGGCTACACCTTC.

This rearrangement joins TRBV5-8 to TRBJ2-5; TRBD2 matches at 11 bases. Germline loops: CDR1 SGHTS, CDR2 YDEGEE. The CDR3 covers 16 residues. J was trimmed by 5 bases and V by 4 bases; bases with no gene match: 10. The CDR3 sequence is CASSRGLAVAGETQYF. For the CDR3, the DNA is TGTGCCAGCAGCAGGGGACTAGCGGTGGCGGGGGAGACCCAGTACTTC. The full variable domain, its missing parts supplied by reference TRBV5-8 and TRBJ2-5, is EAGVTQSPTHLIKTRGQQATLRCSPISGHTSVYWYQQALGLGLQFLLWYDEGEERNRGNFPPRFSGRQFPNYSSELNVNALELEDSALYLCASSRGLAVAGETQYFGPGTRLLVL.

The chain links TRBV27 to TRBJ2-3, with D possibly being TRBD2 (5 bases). The CDR3 runs 15 residues. V shed 2 bases and J shed 2 bases, with 11 bases lying between them. Germline lookup yields CDR1 MNHEY and CDR2 SMNVEV (reference sequence). The CDR3: CASSLGLKNTDTQYF. The CDR3 nucleotides are TGTGCCAGCAGTTTAGGACTGAAAAACACAGATACGCAGTATTTT.